What follows are 25 T cell receptor beta chains derived from one specimen sequenced in a study of cytomegalovirus exposure and HLA in healthy donors. 13 Jbeta primers and 60 Vbeta primers were used for the PCR. The table came from immunoSEQ multiplex PCR; TCRdb's copy has only in-frame clones and leaves some out. The sample yields 120,000 or so clones, roughly 80% seen once. The sequenced sample was PBMCs. Every receptor here comes from a man aged 25 to 40 in good health and CMV-seropositive.

The chain couples TRBV6-5 to TRBJ2-7; D may be TRBD2 (6 bases). Trimming took 10 bases from V and 4 from J, leaving 14 bases between them. The CDR3 length is 12 residues. Looked up from germline, CDR1 is MNHEY and CDR2 is SVGAGI. The CDR3 here is CATRTEGYEQYF. In DNA form, the CDR3 reads TGTGCCACCAGGACGGAGGGGTACGAGCAGTACTTC.

The chain carries TRBV4-1 and TRBJ1-5; unclear D gene. This CDR3 spans 17 amino acids. In germline, CDR1 is MGHRA, CDR2 YSYEKL. Trimming stripped 0 bases from V and 9 bases from J, with 21 bases between. The CDR3 DNA reads as TGCGCCAGCAGCCAAGATAAGATATTGGCCGATGCAGGGCCCCAGCATTTT. It specifies CASSQDKILADAGPQHF.

This chain joins TRBV5-1 and TRBJ2-7; TRBD1 agrees at 10 bases. This CDR3 spans 16 amino acids. CDR1 and CDR2 from the germline V gene are SGHRS and YFSETQ. With V trimmed by 4 bases and J by 4 bases, 11 bases remained unmatched. Here the CDR3 reads CASSRSRGQGLYEQYF. CDR3 bases: TGCGCCAGCAGCCGTTCTAGGGGACAGGGGCTATACGAGCAGTACTTC.

The chain is built from TRBV9 and TRBJ1-4; unclear D gene. The CDR3 loop spans 15 amino acids. Germline assignment: CDR1 SGDLS and CDR2 YYNGEE. The ends were cut back, 4 bases at V and 7 bases at J, with 17 bases in the middle. The CDR3 is CASSTDLGRGEKLFF. DNA for the CDR3: TGTGCCAGCAGCACGGACCTCGGGCGGGGTGAAAAACTGTTTTTT.

This rearrangement joins TRBV5-1 to TRBJ2-5; TRBD2 matches at 13 bases. With V trimmed by 4 bases and J by 2 bases, 11 bases remained unmatched. This CDR3 region has 18 residues. CDR1 is SGHRS, CDR2 YFSETQ, per germline. The CDR3 DNA sequence: TGCGCCAGCAGCCCGCCCGGGACTAGCGGGACAGCACAAGAGACCCAGTACTTC. It codes for CASSPPGTSGTAQETQYF.

The chain couples TRBV5-1 to TRBJ2-5; possibly TRBD1 for D (5 bases). The CDR3 is 15 amino acids. The germline CDR1 and CDR2 sequences are SGHRS and YFSETQ. V was pared by 0 bases and J by 2 bases, with 11 bases between. In DNA form, the CDR3 reads TGCGCCAGCAGCTTGGGTATCAGGGCTCAAGAGACCCAGTACTTC. This translates into CASSLGIRAQETQYF.

This clone was detected once. The chain is built from TRBV5-1 and TRBJ1-4; tentative D call: TRBD1 (6 bases). The V end lost 0 bases, the J end lost 7 bases, and 16 bases lay between the germline ends. The germline gives CDR1 SGHRS, CDR2 YFSETQ. The CDR3 covers 16 residues. The CDR3 nucleotides are TGCGCCAGCAGCTTGGAAGTTCGGCAGGGGATTGAAAAACTGTTTTTT. As protein: CASSLEVRQGIEKLFF. The full variable domain, with the rest looked up from reference TRBV5-1 and TRBJ1-4, is KAGVTQTPRYLIKTRGQQVTLSCSPISGHRSVSWYQQTPGQGLQFLFEYFSETQRNKGNFPGRFSGRQFSNSRSEMNVSTLELGDSALYLCASSLEVRQGIEKLFFGSGTQLSVL.

As to this clone: A junction end diverges from the germline sequence, so it may reflect a read error. The J gene is TRBJ2-2, the V gene TRBV11-3; TRBD2 agrees at 8 bases. Germline V lookup: CDR1 SGHNT, CDR2 YENEEA. The CDR3 totals 14 residues. DNA for the CDR3: TGTGCTAGCAGCCTCGACGGGGGGGCCGGGGAGCTGTTTTTT. Encoded protein: CASSLDGGAGELFF.

CDR3 amino acids: CASRWTEDQPQHF. CDR3 DNA sequence: TGTGCCAGCAGGTGGACAGAGGATCAGCCCCAGCATTTT. The gene calls are TRBV6-1 and TRBJ1-5, with D tentatively TRBD1 (6 bases). Germline lookup yields CDR1 MNHNS and CDR2 SASEGT. There are 13 residues in the CDR3. With 6 bases removed from V and 5 bases from J, the gap between germline ends came to 11 bases.

The chain carries TRBV5-1 and TRBJ2-5; tentatively, D is TRBD2 (6 bases). With the DNA end fitting TRBJ2-7 better, the J assignment may be wrong. CDR1 and CDR2 from the germline V gene are SGHRS and YFSETQ. CDR3 size: 14 residues. The CDR3 DNA reads as TGCGCCAGCAGCCCGAACGGGGTCGGGAGCGAGCAGTACTTC. This translates into CASSPNGVGSEQYF.

The table lists this clone with a few counts. The chain combines TRBV6-1 with TRBJ2-7; a possible D gene is TRBD2 (6 bases). This CDR3 comprises 15 residues. Trimming took off 1 base at V and 3 bases at J, with 13 bases between the two ends. CDR1 is MNHNS and CDR2 is SASEGT in the germline V gene. The CDR3 loop reads CASSEDRLGGYEQYF. Written as DNA, the CDR3 is TGTGCCAGCAGTGAAGACAGACTGGGAGGCTACGAGCAGTACTTC.

The chain joins TRBV19 to TRBJ1-5; D perhaps matches TRBD1 (6 bases). With 4 bases removed from V and 5 bases from J, the gap between germline ends came to 18 bases. CDR3 length: 16 amino acids. CDR1 is LNHDA, CDR2 SQIVND, per germline (reference sequence). The CDR3 region has the DNA TGTGCCAGTAGTACCACCCTGGGCAGGGGAGATCAGCCCCAGCATTTT. Translating it yields CASSTTLGRGDQPQHF.

About this clone: The junction departs from germline at one end; a sequencing error may be responsible. The V and J genes are TRBV6-1 and TRBJ2-7; D is unclear. Germline lookup yields CDR1 MNHNS and CDR2 SASEGT. The length of the CDR3 is 11 residues. The CDR3 is CASNHPYEQYF. CDR3 DNA: TGTGCCAGCAATCATCCCTACGAGCAATACTTC.

The rearrangement links TRBV29-1 to TRBJ1-1, with D possibly matching TRBD1 (5 bases). Germline assignment: CDR1 SQVTM and CDR2 ANQGSEA. This CDR3 contains 13 residues. V was pared by 6 bases and J by 0 bases, with 11 bases between. The CDR3 region is CSVLGALNTEAFF. The CDR3, as DNA: TGCAGCGTGCTTGGGGCCTTGAACACTGAAGCTTTCTTT.

The gene calls are TRBV15 and TRBJ2-7, with D maybe TRBD1 (6 bases). Trimming took off 2 bases at V and 7 bases at J, with 9 bases between the two ends. Germline CDR1 LNHNV, CDR2 YYDKDF (reference sequence). The CDR3 extends over 12 amino acids. The CDR3 bases are TGTGCCACCAGCAGAACAGGGAGAGAGCAGTACTTC. This codes for CATSRTGREQYF.

The V call is TRBV7-8, the J call TRBJ1-5, with D possibly matching TRBD1 (5 bases). Germline-derived CDR1 and CDR2 are SGHVS and FQNEAQ. The CDR3 consists of 13 residues. V lost 5 bases and J lost 4, with 9 bases in between. Written as DNA, the CDR3 is TGTGCCAGCAGCCCCGGGGGGAATCAGCCCCAGCATTTT. Its protein product is CASSPGGNQPQHF.

The chain links TRBV5-1 to TRBJ2-1, with unresolved D. Deletions cut 0 bases from V and 8 bases from J, with 6 bases between. The CDR3 runs 12 residues. The germline V gene has CDR1 SGHRS and CDR2 YFSETQ. DNA for the CDR3: TGCGCCAGCAGCTTGGTCCCCGATGAGCAGTTCTTC. This codes for CASSLVPDEQFF.

This clone was recorded a few times. The V and J genes are TRBV15 and TRBJ1-5; D is unclear. The V gene lost 4 bases and the J gene lost 0 bases, with 10 bases spanning the gap. This CDR3 is built from 15 residues. Germline CDR1 reads LNHNV; CDR2 reads YYDKDF (reference sequence). The CDR3 DNA reads as TGTGCCACCAGCAAGGCGGGTTATAGCAATCAGCCCCAGCATTTT. It is translated as CATSKAGYSNQPQHF.

The chain combines TRBV9 with TRBJ2-1, with 11 bases that match TRBD2. CDR1 and CDR2 from the germline V gene are SGDLS and YYNGEE. The CDR3 contains 14 residues. V was clipped by 4 bases and J by 7 bases; unmatched bases: 4. The CDR3, as DNA: TGTGCCAGCAGCCCGATAGCGGGGGGGAATGAGCAGTTCTTC. Translating it yields CASSPIAGGNEQFF.

The V call is TRBV14, the J call TRBJ2-1; no reliable D call. This CDR3 comprises 16 residues. Germline assignment: CDR1 SGHDN and CDR2 FVKESK. V was cut by 4 bases and J by 6 bases, with 19 bases left in between. CDR3 DNA sequence: TGTGCCAGCAGCCCCCTCTCTAAGTTTGGGCGCAATGAGCAGTTCTTC. Amino acids: CASSPLSKFGRNEQFF.

This chain links TRBV23-1 with TRBJ1-1; tentative D call: TRBD1 (5 bases). TRBV23-1 is treated as an ORF (open reading frame) with a function not yet certain. This CDR3 comprises 14 residues. Between the trimmed V and J ends, which lost 3 bases and 1 base, there was a span of 9 bases. The CDR3 sequence is CASSHIDRNTEAFF. As DNA, the CDR3 is TGCGCCAGCAGTCATATAGACAGGAACACTGAAGCTTTCTTT.

This clone was counted a single time. The chain is built from TRBV5-1 and TRBJ2-2; no clear D gene. The CDR3 runs to 15 residues. The V end was cut by 0 bases, the J end by 4 bases, with 10 bases between. CDR1 SGHRS and CDR2 YFSETQ come from the germline V gene. In nucleotides, the CDR3 is TGCGCCAGCAGCTTGGCCGCGACAACCACCGGGGAGCTGTTTTTT. Translated: CASSLAATTTGELFF.

This chain links TRBV5-1 with TRBJ2-1; 13 positions agree with TRBD2. The CDR3 is 15 residues long. Germline assignment: CDR1 SGHRS and CDR2 YFSETQ. The V segment lost 4 bases and the J segment 7 bases; nucleotides outside the gene matches: 5. The CDR3 region has the DNA TGCGCCAGCAGCCGAACTAGCGGGGGGGCGAATGAGCAGTTCTTC. Its translation: CASSRTSGGANEQFF.

The chain joins TRBV28 to TRBJ2-2, with 10 bases lining up with TRBD2. From germline, CDR1 is MDHEN and CDR2 SYDVKM. The CDR3 consists of 16 residues. Unmatched junction bases numbered 8, after V lost 6 bases and J lost 4 bases. The chain's CDR3 is CASRPLAGDVTGELFF. CDR3 coding DNA: TGTGCCAGCAGGCCCCTAGCGGGGGACGTCACCGGGGAGCTGTTTTTT. Complete variable domain (other parts from reference TRBV28 and TRBJ2-2): DVKVTQSSRYLVKRTGEKVFLECVQDMDHENMFWYRQDPGLGLRLIYFSYDVKMKEKGDIPEGYSVSREKKERFSLILESASTNQTSMYLCASRPLAGDVTGELFFGEGSRLTVL.

The CDR3 loop reads CASSVDGSTDTQYF. The CDR3 nucleotides are TGTGCCAGCAGTGTCGACGGGTCCACAGATACGCAGTATTTT. The chain joins TRBV6-4 to TRBJ2-3; D not certain. Trimming cost V 4 bases and J 2 bases, with 10 bases left between them. Germline V lookup: CDR1 MRHNA, CDR2 SNTAGT. This CDR3 is 14 amino acids long.